This T cell receptor beta chain derives from a study of identical twins. Study results and caveats: In monozygotic twins, models underestimated the sharing of out-of-frame TCR alpha. Carriage of fewer insertions was seen in abundant cord blood beta clonotypes, whereas memory repertoires showed none.

J was trimmed by 0 bases and V by 2 bases; bases with no gene match: 3. Germline loops: CDR1 SGHVS, CDR2 FNYEAQ. The CDR3 has 16 amino acids. TCRdb independently ran MiXCR on the 5' RACE reads; one entry per CDR3 protein. The sample includes about 290,000 distinct CDR3 sequences, over 8.5% of them seen just once. To note about this clonotype: What it binds is not known.

The data were also submitted as part of a second study, on yellow fever vaccine responses in identical twins.

The TCR sequence derives from a woman aged 18-35 years in good health. This chain joins TRBV7-6 and TRBJ2-1; 8 bases match TRBD2. Sequencing was done on a sample of CD8+ T cells sorted from blood. CDR3 in amino acids: CASSLYGTSSYNEQFF. The CDR3 DNA reads as TGTGCCAGCAGCTTATACGGGACTAGCTCCTACAATGAGCAGTTCTTC.